Below, 18 T cell receptor beta chains from the same sample are listed, as sequenced in a study of CD8 T cells in ankylosing spondylitis. MiXCR, applied by TCRdb to the 5' RACE reads, yields one record per CDR3 protein. The data contain 150,000 to 250,000 distinct CDR3 sequences, about 13% of them singletons. Sequencing input: blood, either unsorted or a sorted T cell fraction (not recorded which). The source is a male donor with ankylosing spondylitis or in good health (not recorded which).

This clonotype was found many times. The V and J genes are TRBV5-1 and TRBJ2-7; 7 positions agree with TRBD2. V shed 5 bases, J shed 5 bases, and the junction held 19 bases outside the gene matches. Per germline, CDR1 SGHRS and CDR2 YFSETQ. The CDR3 length is 17 residues. The CDR3 DNA is TGCGCCAGCAGTAATTGGAGGTTTAGCGGGCCCTGGGACGAGCAGTACTTC. It codes for CASSNWRFSGPWDEQYF.

V and J are TRBV10-2 and TRBJ2-7; D not certain. The CDR3 length is 13 residues. V lost 3 bases and J 2 bases, leaving 8 bases between the germline ends. Germline values: CDR1 WSHSY, CDR2 SAAADI. CDR3 region: CASSEGQAYEQYF. Here the CDR3 DNA reads TGCGCCAGCAGTGAAGGCCAGGCCTACGAGCAGTACTTC.

This chain connects TRBV30 to TRBJ1-1, with D unclear. The CDR3 extends over 11 amino acids. Trimming took off 0 bases at V and 13 bases at J, with 12 bases between the two ends. The V gene's germline CDR1 is GTSNPN and CDR2 SVGIG (reference sequence). CDR3 loop: CAWSVTWELFF. In DNA form, the CDR3 reads TGTGCCTGGAGTGTTACGTGGGAGCTTTTCTTT.

This clonotype has ten or more counts. The chain is built from TRBV24-1 and TRBJ2-1; possible D gene TRBD2, 6 bases. The length of the CDR3 is 14 residues. In germline, CDR1 is KGHDR, CDR2 SFDVKD. V shed 2 bases and J shed 4 bases, with 8 bases lying between them. The DNA for the CDR3 is TGTGCCACCAGTGATTCAGGGAGGTACAATGAGCAGTTCTTC. Amino acids: CATSDSGRYNEQFF.

In its sample, this clonotype was seen many times. The chain is built from TRBV12-3 or TRBV12-4 and TRBJ1-5, with a weak D call TRBD1 (5 bases). The germline V and J ends were trimmed by 5 bases and 3 bases, with 11 bases remaining between them. This CDR3 has 14 amino acids. This CDR3 is CASSPGLPNQPQHF. The CDR3 DNA is TGTGCCAGCAGTCCGGGACTTCCCAATCAGCCCCAGCATTTT.

This clonotype was counted only a few times. The gene calls are TRBV5-6 and TRBJ1-1, with D possibly being TRBD1 (5 bases). Per germline, CDR1 SGHDT and CDR2 YYEEEE. The CDR3 extends over 14 amino acids. V was shortened by 0 bases and J by 6 bases, with 12 bases between the two germline ends. Here the CDR3 reads CASSLAKGISEAFF. The CDR3 DNA sequence: TGTGCCAGCAGCTTGGCGAAGGGGATCTCTGAAGCTTTCTTT. The complete variable domain, with remaining parts taken from reference TRBV5-6 and TRBJ1-1, reads DAGVTQSPTHLIKTRGQQVTLRCSPKSGHDTVSWYQQALGQGPQFIFQYYEEEERQRGNFPDRFSGHQFPNYSSELNVNALLLGDSALYLCASSLAKGISEAFFGQGTRLTVV.

This clonotype was seen a few times. The chain carries TRBV11-2 and TRBJ2-3; D may correspond to TRBD1 or TRBD2 (5 bases each). The V gene lost 3 bases and the J gene lost 4 bases, with 23 bases spanning the gap. CDR3 size: 18 residues. From germline, CDR1 is SGHAT and CDR2 FQNNGV. The CDR3 is CASSLRVTPGLGPDTQYF. The CDR3, as DNA: TGTGCCAGCAGCTTGAGAGTTACACCGGGGCTGGGGCCAGATACGCAGTATTTT.

The chain joins TRBV24-1 to TRBJ2-3; D call uncertain. V lost 3 bases and J lost 3, with 6 bases in between. The CDR3 covers 13 residues. CDR1 is KGHDR and CDR2 is SFDVKD in the germline V gene. CDR3 residues: CATSDGPTDTQYF. DNA for the CDR3: TGTGCCACCAGTGATGGACCTACAGATACGCAGTATTTT.

This clonotype was seen ten or more times. The genes are TRBV29-1 and TRBJ2-4, with D possibly matching TRBD1 (6 bases). V was pared by 3 bases and J by 7 bases, with 16 bases between. Germline CDR1 reads SQVTM; CDR2 reads ANQGSEA. This CDR3 contains 14 residues. CDR3 sequence reads: CSVEGGGLPNIQYF. As DNA, the CDR3 is TGCAGCGTTGAGGGTGGGGGCCTTCCTAACATTCAGTACTTC.

In its sample, this clonotype is large. The J gene is TRBJ1-2, the V gene TRBV5-1; 8 nucleotides agree with TRBD1. From germline, CDR1 is SGHRS and CDR2 YFSETQ. J was trimmed by 4 bases and V by 2 bases; bases with no gene match: 4. This CDR3 is built from 14 residues. The chain's CDR3 is CASSFDRGGYGYTF. In DNA form, the CDR3 reads TGCGCCAGCAGCTTCGACAGGGGAGGCTATGGCTACACCTTC.

There are a few counts of this clonotype. This chain joins TRBV5-1 and TRBJ2-1, with D perhaps TRBD2 (6 bases). Germline-derived CDR1 and CDR2 are SGHRS and YFSETQ. The CDR3 is 15 amino acids. V shed 4 bases and J shed 1 base, with 12 bases lying between them. The CDR3 DNA is TGCGCCAGCAGCGGGACTGGCGGTTCCTACAATGAGCAGTTCTTC. This translates into CASSGTGGSYNEQFF.

The chain links TRBV15 to TRBJ2-1; D gene unclear. Trimming pared 2 bases from V and 7 bases from J, leaving 9 bases between. Germline V lookup: CDR1 LNHNV, CDR2 YYDKDF (reference sequence). The length of the CDR3 is 13 residues. The CDR3 loop is CATSRPLENEQFF. The CDR3 DNA reads as TGTGCCACCAGCAGACCTCTAGAAAATGAGCAGTTCTTC. Complete variable domain (other parts from reference TRBV15 and TRBJ2-1): DAMVIQNPRYQVTQFGKPVTLSCSQTLNHNVMYWYQQKSSQAPKLLFHYYDKDFNNEADTPDNFQSRRPNTSFCFLDIRSPGLGDTAMYLCATSRPLENEQFFGPGTRLTVL.

This clonotype turned up a few times. The chain recombines TRBV3-1 with TRBJ2-1; 7 bases are a match to TRBD2. Germline trimming cut 4 bases from V and 5 bases from J; bases unmatched to any gene: 8. The CDR3 length is 15 residues. Looked up from germline, CDR1 is LGHDT and CDR2 is YNNKEL (reference sequence). The CDR3 nucleotides read TGTGCCAGCAGCCCATATAGTCTAGCGGACAATGAGCAGTTCTTC. It specifies CASSPYSLADNEQFF.

This clonotype was picked up a small number of times. This sequence joins TRBV20-1 and TRBJ1-1; D gene uncertain. Germline V CDR1 and CDR2: DFQATT, SNEGSKA (reference sequence). The CDR3 contains 14 residues. Trimming cost V 0 bases and J 2 bases, with 10 bases left between them. CDR3 sequence: CSARERRFNTEAFF. The CDR3 coding sequence is TGCAGTGCTAGAGAAAGGAGGTTTAACACTGAAGCTTTCTTT.

The table lists this clonotype with many counts. V usage is TRBV5-1 and J usage is TRBJ2-2; D ambiguous. Germline V gives CDR1 SGHRS, CDR2 YFSETQ. CDR3 length: 12 residues. Trimming shortened V by 3 bases and J by 3 bases, and 3 bases separated the two germline ends. This chain's CDR3 is CASSSDTGELFF. The CDR3 DNA reads as TGCGCCAGCAGCTCAGACACCGGGGAGCTGTTTTTT.

The rearrangement uses TRBV24-1 and TRBJ2-1, with D possibly being TRBD2 (5 bases). CDR1 and CDR2 from the germline V gene are KGHDR and SFDVKD. The CDR3 spans 13 residues. V was shortened by 9 bases and J by 5 bases, with 13 bases between the two germline ends. CDR3 loop: CATGSREHNEQFF. Here the CDR3 DNA reads TGTGCCACCGGGTCGAGGGAACACAATGAGCAGTTCTTC.

This chain links TRBV12-3 or TRBV12-4 with TRBJ2-1; D remains ambiguous. With 3 bases removed from V and 1 base from J, the gap between germline ends came to 10 bases. This CDR3 comprises 15 residues. DNA of the CDR3: TGTGCCAGCAGTTTTCCGGGTCCTTCCTACAATGAGCAGTTCTTC. This gives the protein CASSFPGPSYNEQFF.

In DNA form, the CDR3 reads TGTGCCAGCAGTGAGGGGACAAGGACCTACGAGCAGTACTTC. Amino acid sequence: CASSEGTRTYEQYF. The chain uses TRBV25-1 and TRBJ2-7, with a tentative D call TRBD1 (6 bases). This CDR3 has 14 residues. Germline V gene lookup returns CDR1 MGHDK and CDR2 SYGVNS. With 3 bases removed from V and 2 bases from J, the gap between germline ends came to 11 bases.